The next 25 T cell receptor beta chains were all read from a single sample in a study of spatial heterogeneity in lung cancer (dated by TCRdb to the late 2010s). Per the publication, the time point label means: sample taken at primary tumor resection. TCR sequencing used whole RNA extracted from tumor and nontumor lung tissue, or from cryopreserved PBMC samples, without cell sorting. Receptor amplification or capture employed 5' RACE. TCRdb names NextSeq 500 as the instrument used. The public reads were reprocessed in TCRdb via fastp at Q25 and MiXCR, keeping in-frame beta chains. Every entry covers one CDR3 protein and lists the most common genes and DNA from its rows. The sample profile shows about 10,000 distinct CDR3 sequences; 3.5% to 4% of them were found once. About 7.9% of the sample goes to the ten largest clones. Sequences were derived from normal lung tissue next to the tumor, sampled at surgery. The receptor set was obtained from a male donor with early-stage non-small cell lung cancer.

This clonotype showed up many times. This beta chain is a stray sequence in a library constructed for alpha chains; its clone size is not meaningful. The chain links TRBV20-1 to TRBJ2-7; TRBD1 matches 9 bases. CDR1 DFQATT and CDR2 SNEGSKA come from the germline V gene (reference sequence). This CDR3 is 15 amino acids long. Trimming removed 2 bases from V and 3 bases from J; junction bases left unmatched: 8. The CDR3 protein is CSARSGTGLGYEQYF. CDR3 sequence (DNA): TGCAGTGCTAGATCCGGGACAGGGTTAGGCTACGAGCAGTACTTC.

This clonotype is medium-sized within its sample. This beta chain is an unintended read in a library built for alpha chains; its size means little. The CDR3 DNA follows: TGTGCCAGCAGTCCGGGGGAATTCTCACAAGAGACCCAGTACTTC. Its protein is CASSPGEFSQETQYF. V and J are TRBV28 and TRBJ2-5; possibly TRBD2 for D (6 bases). The germline gives CDR1 MDHEN, CDR2 SYDVKM. CDR3 length: 15 residues. The V end was cut by 5 bases, the J end by 2 bases, with 15 bases between.

This clonotype showed up many times. Because this beta chain is a stray read in a library intended to capture alpha chains, its abundance should not be given much weight. The chain uses TRBV12-3 or TRBV12-4 and TRBJ2-5; a possible D gene is TRBD1 (5 bases). V was clipped by 5 bases and J by 2 bases, with 12 bases between them. The CDR3 is 14 amino acids. The CDR3 nucleotides read TGTGCCAGCAGTACCCGACAGAGACAAGAGACCCAGTACTTC. Amino acid sequence: CASSTRQRQETQYF.

As to this clonotype: This beta chain appears as a stray read in a library generated for alpha chains; its size is not informative. The V call is TRBV12-3 or TRBV12-4, the J call TRBJ2-1, with TRBD2 matching over 10 bases. The CDR3 runs to 15 residues. J gave up 2 bases and V 6 bases, and 4 bases lay outside the gene matches. The CDR3 region is CASSRTSGTYNEQFF. For the CDR3, the DNA is TGTGCCAGCAGCCGTACTAGCGGGACCTACAATGAGCAGTTCTTC.

This clonotype was observed at least ten times. Since the library was made to target alpha chains, this beta chain is a stray read and its abundance is not meaningful. This chain joins TRBV30 and TRBJ2-2, with 11 positions matching TRBD1. The CDR3 is 16 amino acids. From germline, CDR1 is GTSNPN and CDR2 SVGIG (reference sequence). Trimming at V came to 5 bases and at J to 5 bases, leaving 10 bases not matched to a gene. The CDR3 here is CAWLPWGQGVTGELFF. Here the CDR3 DNA reads TGTGCCTGGTTACCATGGGGACAGGGGGTTACCGGGGAGCTGTTTTTT.

In its sample, this clonotype was seen many times. The junction departs from germline at one end; a sequencing error may be responsible. This beta chain is a stray sequence in a library constructed for alpha chains; its clone size is not meaningful. V and J are TRBV29-1 and TRBJ2-7; D might be TRBD2 (7 bases). CDR1 and CDR2 from the germline V gene are SQVTM and ANQGSEA. This CDR3 contains 14 residues. The CDR3 protein is CSVEGGGASWEQYF. As DNA, the CDR3 is TGCAGCGTCGAAGGGGGGGGCGCCTCCTGGGAGCAGTACTTC.

This clonotype was counted ten times or more. Within a library made for alpha chains, this beta chain is off target, and its count is uninformative. The chain employs TRBV7-9 and TRBJ2-7; TRBD1 matches 9 bases. V was clipped by 5 bases and J by 8 bases; unmatched bases: 7. Germline V gene sequence: CDR1 SEHNR, CDR2 FQNEAQ (reference sequence). CDR3 size: 13 residues. DNA for the CDR3: TGTGCCAGCAGCCCGGGACAGGGACAGAAGCAGTACTTC. This encodes CASSPGQGQKQYF.

At least ten counts were recorded for this clonotype. This beta chain is an off-target read within a library intended for alpha chains, so its frequency means little. The CDR3 DNA follows: TGTGCCAGCAGCTCCCAGGGGGCCTATGGCTACACCTTC. Translated, it gives CASSSQGAYGYTF. V usage is TRBV11-2 and J usage is TRBJ1-2; 8 nucleotides align to TRBD1. V shed 4 bases and J 4 bases; nucleotides not matched to a gene: 2. The CDR3 contains 13 residues. In germline, CDR1 is SGHAT, CDR2 FQNNGV.

This clonotype appeared many times. In a library made to pick up alpha chains, this beta chain is a stray read with a size that means little. The chain couples TRBV7-9 to TRBJ1-1; 8 bases map to TRBD1. CDR1 and CDR2 (germline): SEHNR, FQNEAQ (reference sequence). This CDR3 has 13 residues. Germline trimming cut 3 bases from V and 8 bases from J; bases unmatched to any gene: 5. In DNA, the CDR3 is TGTGCCAGCAGCTTTGAGACAGGGGCCGAAGCTTTCTTT. Residues: CASSFETGAEAFF. Looking up the rest from reference TRBV7-9 and TRBJ1-1 gives the full variable domain: DTGVSQNPRHKITKRGQNVTFRCDPISEHNRLYWYRQTLGQGPEFLTYFQNEAQLEKSRLLSDRFSAERPKGSFSTLEIQRTEQGDSAMYLCASSFETGAEAFFGQGTRLTVV.

This clonotype is termed medium-sized. This beta chain represents an off-target read in a library built for alpha chains; its size is of limited meaning. This chain joins TRBV6-2 or TRBV6-3 and TRBJ2-4, with 10 bases aligning to TRBD2. The CDR3 totals 16 residues. Germline V gene data show CDR1 as MNHEY and CDR2 as SVGEGT. Trimming took 5 bases from V and 1 from J; bases not matched to a gene: 5. This CDR3 is CASSKVSGRAKNIQYF. CDR3 nucleotide sequence: TGTGCCAGCAGTAAAGTTAGCGGGAGGGCCAAAAACATTCAGTACTTC.

This clonotype was counted between two and nine times. The size of this beta chain means little, since it is a stray read in a library made for alpha chains. This sequence joins TRBV24-1 and TRBJ2-5, with D unresolved. The CDR3 extends over 13 amino acids. V was clipped by 3 bases and J by 7 bases, with 11 bases between them. The germline V gene encodes CDR1 KGHDR and CDR2 SFDVKD. The CDR3 region is CATSDLLRGTQYF. In nucleotides, the CDR3 is TGTGCCACCAGTGATCTGTTACGAGGGACCCAGTACTTC.

The sample holds many counts of this clonotype. Since the library was made to target alpha chains, this beta chain is a stray read and its abundance is not meaningful. The gene calls are TRBV24-1 and TRBJ2-1, with TRBD1 identical over 9 bases. The J segment lost 8 bases and the V segment lost 0 bases, leaving 7 bases of the junction unmatched. Germline V gene data show CDR1 as KGHDR and CDR2 as SFDVKD. The CDR3 is made up of 16 amino acids. The CDR3 DNA reads TGTGCCACCAGTGATTTGCGAGGACAGGGGATCGATGAGCAGTTCTTC. Translating gives CATSDLRGQGIDEQFF.

This clonotype was seen repeatedly, ten times or more. This beta chain was picked up by a library intended for alpha chains and is off target, so its count carries little meaning. V and J are TRBV20-1 and TRBJ2-3; a weak D match, TRBD2 (5 bases). Germline V gene data show CDR1 as DFQATT and CDR2 as SNEGSKA (reference sequence). Trimming took 4 bases from V and 6 from J, leaving 8 bases between them. The CDR3 is 11 amino acids. The CDR3 DNA reads as TGCAGTGCTAAAAGAGGGGATACGCAGTATTTT. Amino acid sequence: CSAKRGDTQYF.

This clonotype is deemed medium-sized. This beta chain is an unintended read in a library built for alpha chains; its size means little. The genes are TRBV7-9 and TRBJ2-1, with 11 bases that match TRBD2. With V trimmed by 4 bases and J by 7 bases, 12 bases remained unmatched. Germline CDR1 is SEHNR and CDR2 is FQNEAQ (reference sequence). CDR3 length: 17 amino acids. CDR3: CASSSRRLAGGINEQFF. CDR3 nucleotides: TGTGCCAGCAGCTCCCGAAGGCTAGCGGGAGGTATTAATGAGCAGTTCTTC.

This clonotype occurred many times. With the library built for alpha chains, this beta chain is off target and its frequency is not meaningful. V is TRBV7-6 and J is TRBJ1-2, with D unresolved. This CDR3 has 14 residues. CDR1 and CDR2 (germline): SGHVS, FNYEAQ. Trimming pared 1 base from V and 4 bases from J, leaving 10 bases between. The CDR3 is CASSLEASSYGYTF. CDR3 coding DNA: TGTGCCAGCAGCTTAGAAGCGTCCTCCTATGGCTACACCTTC.

This clonotype was observed many times. The library was built for alpha chains, so this beta chain is an off-target read and its size means little. The chain combines TRBV18 with TRBJ2-3, with D perhaps matching TRBD2 (5 bases). The germline V gene has CDR1 KGHSH and CDR2 LQKENI. The germline V and J ends were trimmed by 0 bases and 0 bases, with 7 bases remaining between them. The CDR3 totals 15 residues. The CDR3 reads CASSPPGASTDTQYF. CDR3 in DNA: TGTGCCAGCTCACCACCGGGAGCGAGCACAGATACGCAGTATTTT.

This clonotype is labeled medium-sized. Within a library made for alpha chains, this beta chain is off target, and its count is uninformative. The chain employs TRBV7-9 and TRBJ2-3; 7 bases fit TRBD1. CDR1 is SEHNR and CDR2 is FQNEAQ in the germline V gene (reference sequence). The junction had 1 base not matched to a gene; V was cut back by 1 base and J by 6 bases. CDR3 length: 13 residues. The CDR3 sequence: CASSLEGADTQYF. The CDR3 bases are TGTGCCAGCAGCTTAGAGGGGGCGGATACGCAGTATTTT.

This clonotype was observed a handful of times. In a library made to pick up alpha chains, this beta chain is a stray read with a size that means little. This chain joins TRBV11-2 and TRBJ2-7; the D gene is possibly TRBD1 (6 bases). The CDR3 covers 11 residues. The germline CDR1 and CDR2 sequences are SGHAT and FQNNGV. The ends were cut back, 3 bases at V and 9 bases at J, with 9 bases in the middle. The CDR3 sequence: CASSLGTLQYF. In DNA, the CDR3 is TGTGCCAGCAGCTTGGGGACATTGCAGTACTTC.

At least ten counts were recorded for this clonotype. This beta chain is off target for a library built for alpha chains, so its abundance means little. This chain connects TRBV12-3 or TRBV12-4 to TRBJ2-1; TRBD2 aligns across 12 bases. V was clipped by 7 bases and J by 3 bases; unmatched bases: 13. CDR3 length: 18 amino acids. The CDR3: CASKRTSGERRSYNEQFF. CDR3 coding DNA: TGTGCCAGCAAAAGGACTAGCGGGGAGAGGCGTAGCTACAATGAGCAGTTCTTC.

This clonotype has ten or more counts. Found in a library prepared for alpha chains, this beta chain is an off-target read, and its abundance has little meaning. The J gene is TRBJ2-3, the V gene TRBV12-3 or TRBV12-4, with 12 bases fitting TRBD2. The CDR3 totals 16 residues. The junction had 8 bases not matched to a gene; V was cut back by 4 bases and J by 6 bases. The CDR3 coding sequence is TGTGCCAGCAGTTCCCTGACTAGCGGGAGACGGGATACGCAGTATTTT. It yields the protein CASSSLTSGRRDTQYF.

In its sample, this clonotype was seen many times. This beta chain is off target for a library built for alpha chains, so its abundance means little. The chain recombines TRBV29-1 with TRBJ1-1; D gene unclear. The CDR3 is 11 amino acids. Germline V gene lookup returns CDR1 SQVTM and CDR2 ANQGSEA. The ends were cut back, 3 bases at V and 2 bases at J, with 4 bases in the middle. CDR3 coding DNA: TGCAGCGTTGATCCAAACACTGAAGCTTTCTTT. Translation: CSVDPNTEAFF.

This clonotype was observed at least ten times. This beta chain is a stray sequence in a library constructed for alpha chains; its clone size is not meaningful. The chain combines TRBV28 with TRBJ2-1; no clear D gene. The V and J ends lost 4 bases and 7 bases respectively, with 14 bases between them. The CDR3 has 14 amino acids. Germline values: CDR1 MDHEN, CDR2 SYDVKM. The CDR3 sequence: CASSSRARKNEQFF. CDR3 nucleotides: TGTGCCAGCAGTTCCCGGGCCCGAAAGAATGAGCAGTTCTTC.

In this sample, this clonotype is medium-sized. With the library built for alpha chains, this beta chain is off target and its frequency is not meaningful. This sequence joins TRBV18 and TRBJ2-7; the match to TRBD2 covers 12 bases. The CDR3 consists of 15 residues. Germline trimming cut 4 bases from V and 4 bases from J; bases unmatched to any gene: 5. Germline V gene lookup returns CDR1 KGHSH and CDR2 LQKENI. DNA for the CDR3: TGTGCCAGCTCACTGACTAGCGGGAGTTTATACGAGCAGTACTTC. As protein: CASSLTSGSLYEQYF.

With regard to this clonotype: This beta chain is a stray read from a library made for alpha chains; its abundance is not meaningful. CDR3: CASSSLSLAGGETQYF. DNA of the CDR3: TGTGCCAGCAGCTCCCTCTCGCTAGCGGGAGGAGAGACCCAGTACTTC. This sequence joins TRBV7-2 and TRBJ2-5; 11 bases match TRBD2. The CDR3 extends over 16 amino acids. Losses at the gene ends were 4 bases for V and 4 bases for J; bases not matched to a gene: 8. Per the germline V gene, CDR1 is SGHTA and CDR2 is FQGNSA.

The sample holds a few counts of this clonotype. Being off target in a library aimed at alpha chains, this beta chain has a size of little meaning. This chain joins TRBV5-1 and TRBJ1-6; D is unresolved. The CDR3 contains 14 residues. Trimming cost V 0 bases and J 7 bases, with 8 bases left between them. From germline, CDR1 is SGHRS and CDR2 YFSETQ. The CDR3 protein is CASSLVGSNSPLHF. The CDR3 nucleotides read TGCGCCAGCAGCTTGGTTGGCAGCAATTCACCCCTCCACTTT.